The 4 T cell receptor beta chains below all came from one sample that was sequenced in a study of beta chain features in type 1 diabetes. Whole-study results and caveats: TCRB CDR3s were moderately but significantly shorter in Type 1 diabetes patients in all four CD4+ subsets.

Expressed TCRB transcripts got sequenced, as all isolated RNA was reverse transcribed. Repertoires were generated with immunoSEQ multiplex PCR, while TCRdb's copy carries only in-frame clones and drops some. Of hundreds of thousands of clones detected, around 15% appear once; the ten largest clones hold roughly 0.04%. No antigen is known for these receptors. Sequencing was done on a sample of naive CD4+ T cells from blood. The receptor source for this set is a man between 18 and 35 years old with type 1 diabetes.

This clone was seen many times. This rearrangement joins TRBV18 to TRBJ2-1, with no clear D. This CDR3 region has 11 residues. The germline V and J ends were trimmed by 3 bases and 8 bases, with 5 bases remaining between them. Germline CDR1 reads KGHSH; CDR2 reads LQKENI. Here the CDR3 reads CASSPSYEQFF. As DNA, the CDR3 is TGTGCCAGCTCACCTTCCTATGAGCAGTTCTTC.

The chain employs TRBV4-1 and TRBJ2-1, with D possibly matching TRBD1 (6 bases). The germline V gene has CDR1 MGHRA and CDR2 YSYEKL. CDR3 length: 16 residues. With 4 bases removed from V and 3 bases from J, the gap between germline ends came to 16 bases. The CDR3 DNA reads as TGCGCCAGCAGCCCCGAGGGTACAGGGCGCTACAATGAGCAGTTCTTC. Protein sequence: CASSPEGTGRYNEQFF.

The chain has TRBV28 and TRBJ2-7; 9 bases align to TRBD1. Germline CDR1 is MDHEN and CDR2 is SYDVKM. This CDR3 has 14 residues. After removal of 7 bases from V and 2 bases from J, the junction contained 6 bases not matched to a gene. The CDR3 sequence: CASTAGQGTYEQYF. DNA of the CDR3: TGTGCCAGCACCGCCGGACAGGGGACCTACGAGCAGTACTTC.

In this sample, this clone turned up a few times. The chain links TRBV28 to TRBJ1-1; no clear D gene. Germline V gene data show CDR1 as MDHEN and CDR2 as SYDVKM. Trimming stripped 6 bases from V and 0 bases from J, with 5 bases between. The CDR3 sequence is 12 residues long. This CDR3 reads CASRILNTEAFF. The CDR3, as DNA: TGTGCCAGCAGAATCTTGAACACTGAAGCTTTCTTT.